One sample yielded the 6 T cell receptor beta chains listed below, sequenced in a study of T cell responses to AZD1222 COVID-19 vaccine. Assay: immunoSEQ multiplex PCR; the TCRdb copy retains only in-frame clones and omits some. The repertoire holds some 140,000 clones, 93% seen once, with 5.4% in the top ten. The material sequenced was peripheral blood, taken on day 0 of AZD1222 vaccination. These receptors originate from an adult in good health.

The chain is built from TRBV24-1 and TRBJ2-2; D assignment may be TRBD1 or TRBD2 (5 bases each). The CDR3 consists of 19 residues. V was cut by 0 bases and J by 0 bases, with 16 bases left in between. In germline, CDR1 is KGHDR, CDR2 SFDVKD. The CDR3 DNA reads as TGTGCCACCAGTGATTTGGCGTCAGGGACCTACTCGAACACCGGGGAGCTGTTTTTT. It codes for CATSDLASGTYSNTGELFF.

The chain couples TRBV3-1 (or the pseudogene TRBV3-2) to TRBJ2-7, with D uncertain. V was pared by 0 bases and J by 6 bases, with 9 bases between. The CDR3 runs 13 residues. CDR1 is LGHDT, CDR2 YNNKEL, per germline (reference sequence). DNA for the CDR3: TGTGCCAGCAGCCAAGATCTCAGCACCGAGCAGTACTTC. It specifies CASSQDLSTEQYF.

V and J are TRBV6-5 and TRBJ2-7; 10 nucleotides match TRBD2. The V segment lost 8 bases and the J segment 0 bases; nucleotides outside the gene matches: 4. Germline-derived CDR1 and CDR2 are MNHEY and SVGAGI. This CDR3 is built from 14 residues. CDR3 DNA sequence: TGTGCCAGCGATAGGACTAGCGGCTCCTACGAGCAGTACTTC. Its protein is CASDRTSGSYEQYF.

Concerning this clone: Other DNA variants within this sample encode the same CDR3. V and J are TRBV7-9 and TRBJ2-7, with 7 bases that match TRBD1. This CDR3 has 12 residues. V lost 4 bases and J lost 4; bases outside the gene matches: 1. Germline V gene sequence: CDR1 SEHNR, CDR2 FQNEAQ (reference sequence). CDR3 sequence: CASSSTGYEQYF. The CDR3 nucleotides read TGTGCCAGCAGCTCGACAGGGTACGAGCAGTACTTC.

The rearrangement uses TRBV2 and TRBJ1-1; D perhaps matches TRBD1 (5 bases). V was cut by 4 bases and J by 1 base, with 10 bases left in between. Germline CDR1 and CDR2: SNHLY and FYNNEI. CDR3 length: 14 amino acids. The CDR3: CASSGGSRNTEAFF. The CDR3 DNA follows: TGTGCCAGCAGTGGGGGGAGTAGGAACACTGAAGCTTTCTTT. The full variable domain, with the rest looked up from reference TRBV2 and TRBJ1-1, is EPEVTQTPSHQVTQMGQEVILRCVPISNHLYFYWYRQILGQKVEFLVSFYNNEISEKSEIFDDQFSVERPDGSNFTLKIRSTKLEDSAMYFCASSGGSRNTEAFFGQGTRLTVV.

The rearrangement uses TRBV25-1 and TRBJ2-1, with 8 bases identical to TRBD2. The CDR3 contains 15 residues. V was pared by 8 bases and J by 7 bases, with 13 bases of the junction left unmatched. Per the germline V gene, CDR1 is MGHDK and CDR2 is SYGVNS. The DNA of the CDR3 is TGTGCCAGCGCCCCGGCGGGAGGTTTTGGGAATGAGCAGTTCTTC. It yields the protein CASAPAGGFGNEQFF.